These 3 T cell receptor beta chains were all obtained from the same sample, sequenced in a study of T cell responses to AZD1222 COVID-19 vaccine. Sequencing was performed with immunoSEQ multiplex PCR; in TCRdb, only in-frame clones are kept and a portion is missing. The repertoire holds about 99,000 clones, with roughly 92% as singletons. The specimen was peripheral blood, collected on day 0 of AZD1222 vaccination. These receptors were obtained from an adult in good health.

The chain uses TRBV30 and TRBJ2-7, with D maybe TRBD1 (5 bases). This CDR3 spans 14 amino acids. Per the germline V gene, CDR1 is GTSNPN and CDR2 is SVGIG (reference sequence). CDR3 nucleotide sequence: TGTGCTTATCATAGAACAGGCTATCTGGACGAGCAGTACTTC. This sequence encodes CAYHRTGYLDEQYF.

The rearrangement uses TRBV10-3 and TRBJ2-3; possible D gene TRBD2, 6 bases. In germline, CDR1 is ENHRY, CDR2 SYGVKD. The CDR3 is 13 residues long. Trimming stripped 11 bases from V and 1 base from J, with 13 bases between. CDR3 amino acids: CAASGLRTDTQYF. DNA for the CDR3: TGTGCCGCGTCGGGACTTCGCACAGATACGCAGTATTTT.

This clone was picked up one time. This chain uses TRBV16 with TRBJ2-5, with 7 bases fitting TRBD2. CDR1 is KGHSY and CDR2 is FQNENV in the germline V gene. The CDR3 totals 13 residues. After removal of 4 bases from V and 4 bases from J, the junction contained 3 bases not matched to a gene. The CDR3 protein is CASSREGRETQYF. The CDR3 DNA follows: TGTGCCAGCAGCCGGGAGGGCCGAGAGACCCAGTACTTC. The variable domain in full, completed from reference TRBV16 and TRBJ2-5, reads GEEVAQTPKHLVRGEGQKAKLYCAPIKGHSYVFWYQQVLKNEFKFLISFQNENVFDETGMPKERFSAKCLPNSPCSLEIQATKLEDSAVYFCASSREGRETQYFGPGTRLLVL.